The 10 T cell receptor beta chains in this list originate from one sample, sequenced in a study of T cells in Graves' hyperthyroidism and ophthalmopathy. Amplified regions were TCR beta CDR3 sequences from RNA transcripts. HTBI primers were the set used in a first-round RT-PCR of the TCR CDR3. TCRdb redid the calling of the multiplex PCR reads with MiXCR, one entry per CDR3 protein. The table includes 500,000 to 650,000 distinct CDR3 sequences, approximately 14% detected once. The sequenced sample consisted of blood. The source is a woman aged 40 to 55 with Graves' hyperthyroidism.

This clonotype was detected many times. The gene calls are TRBV11-2 and TRBJ2-7; a weak D match, TRBD2 (5 bases). Germline V gene lookup returns CDR1 SGHAT and CDR2 FQNNGV. Between the trimmed V and J ends, which lost 5 bases and 6 bases, there was a span of 14 bases. The CDR3 covers 13 residues. The CDR3 loop is CASSPAPRGEQYF. The CDR3 nucleotides are TGTGCCAGCAGCCCCGCCCCCCGGGGCGAGCAGTACTTC.

J is TRBJ2-7 and V is TRBV4-2; 8 nucleotides agree with TRBD1. Germline-derived CDR1 and CDR2 are LGHNA and YNFKEQ. The CDR3 runs 15 residues. The V and J ends lost 4 bases and 6 bases, in that order; junction bases with no gene match: 11. CDR3 bases: TGTGCCAGCAGCCCCCGGACAGGGAGTCGACTCGAGCAGTACTTC. Its translation is CASSPRTGSRLEQYF.

Many counts were recorded for this clonotype. V is TRBV7-9 and J is TRBJ2-7; 14 bases map to TRBD2. This CDR3 spans 16 amino acids. CDR1 is SEHNR and CDR2 is FQNEAQ in the germline V gene (reference sequence). Trimming at V came to 0 bases and at J to 6 bases, leaving 4 bases not matched to a gene. The CDR3 sequence is CASSLASGLAGVEQYF. DNA of the CDR3: TGTGCCAGCAGCTTAGCTTCGGGACTAGCGGGAGTCGAGCAGTACTTC.

In its sample, this clonotype was seen many times. The chain uses TRBV28 and TRBJ2-7; 10 nucleotides line up with TRBD2. CDR3 size: 13 residues. With V trimmed by 7 bases and J by 10 bases, 10 bases remained unmatched. Germline V lookup: CDR1 MDHEN, CDR2 SYDVKM. In DNA, the CDR3 is TGTGCCAGCATCAGGACTAGCGGATGGGAACAGTACTTC. Translating gives CASIRTSGWEQYF.

The chain links TRBV20-1 to TRBJ2-7, with TRBD2 as a possible D gene (6 bases). Germline CDR1 is DFQATT and CDR2 is SNEGSKA (reference sequence). Trimming left V 5 bases short and J 2 bases short, with 13 bases between. The CDR3 has 13 amino acids. The CDR3: CSAPRDSTYEQYF. CDR3 DNA: TGCAGTGCTCCCCGGGACTCCACCTACGAGCAGTACTTC.

This clonotype was seen ten or more times. The V and J genes are TRBV28 and TRBJ2-1; a possible D gene is TRBD1 (6 bases). V dropped 7 bases and J dropped 12 bases, with 16 bases sitting between them. The germline V gene has CDR1 MDHEN and CDR2 SYDVKM. The CDR3 runs 12 residues. The CDR3 sequence: CASTYRESRQFF. In DNA, the CDR3 is TGTGCCAGCACCTACAGGGAGTCGAGGCAGTTCTTC.

The V gene is TRBV2, the J gene TRBJ1-2, with a weak D call TRBD1 (6 bases). Germline loops: CDR1 SNHLY, CDR2 FYNNEI. This CDR3 is 14 amino acids long. Trimming pared 3 bases from V and 4 bases from J, leaving 12 bases between. The CDR3 bases are TGTGCCAGCAGTGATTCAGGGGCACTCTATGGCTACACCTTC. This codes for CASSDSGALYGYTF.

This clonotype occurred many times. V gene TRBV10-3 combines with J gene TRBJ1-1; D is possibly TRBD1 (6 bases). The V gene lost 3 bases and the J gene lost 0 bases, with 11 bases spanning the gap. From germline, CDR1 is ENHRY and CDR2 SYGVKD. CDR3 length: 15 amino acids. The CDR3 protein is CAISDLEGVNTEAFF. The DNA for the CDR3 is TGTGCCATCAGTGACCTGGAGGGGGTGAACACTGAAGCTTTCTTT.

This clonotype has only a few counts. The CDR3 coding sequence is TGCGCCAGCAGTGATAATGCGGGAGGCCTAGGTGAGCAGTTCTTC. It is translated as CASSDNAGGLGEQFF. J is TRBJ2-1 and V is TRBV10-1; 8 bases are shared with TRBD2. The CDR3 runs 15 residues. The germline gives CDR1 WNHNN, CDR2 SYGVQD (reference sequence). V shed 3 bases, J shed 9 bases, and the junction held 10 bases outside the gene matches.

This clonotype was detected ten times or more. V is TRBV10-3 and J is TRBJ2-5; D is undetermined. This CDR3 contains 12 residues. Trimming took 6 bases from V and 5 from J, leaving 10 bases between them. CDR1 and CDR2 from the germline V gene are ENHRY and SYGVKD. CDR3 protein: CAISNVKETQYF. The CDR3 nucleotides read TGTGCCATCAGCAACGTCAAGGAGACCCAGTACTTC.